This TCR beta chain was captured in a study of blood T cell repertoires in COVID-19. Across the study: The United States, Italy and Spain supplied acute and convalescent COVID-19 samples.

The repertoire was sequenced with immunoSEQ multiplex PCR; TCRdb's copy has only in-frame clones and lacks some. Here the sample spans about 87,000 clones, around nine tenths being singletons. The CDR3 covers 14 residues. Losses at the gene ends were 6 bases for V and 2 bases for J; bases not matched to a gene: 3. In germline, CDR1 is MNHEY, CDR2 SVGAGI. The V gene is TRBV6-5, the J gene TRBJ2-7; 11 bases fit TRBD1. The sequence came from a man older than 75 with acute or convalescent COVID-19. What was sequenced was peripheral blood. The CDR3 loop reads CASSLDRGPYEQYF. CDR3 DNA: TGTGCCAGCAGCCTGGACAGGGGGCCCTACGAGCAGTACTTC.